These T cell receptor beta chains were read from a single sample in a study of shared clonotypes between healthy human individuals. TCRdb's copy holds only in-frame clones and misses some; the assay was immunoSEQ multiplex PCR. The profile shows about 480,000 clones, around 79% of them singletons. The sequenced sample was PBMCs. These receptor sequences come from a middle-aged woman in good health. Some clones in this sample may be carry-over from other donors' samples. Each CDR3 is given with its conserved first and last residue. Each record gives: clone size, V gene, D gene, CDR3 length, J gene, CDR3 protein, CDR3 DNA. A D gene is named only where the DNA matches it firmly. Clone size appears in some rows only: once, few, many, or a class for an expanded clone.

clone_size: once
v_call: TRBV4-3
d_call: -
cdr3_length: 18
j_call: TRBJ2-7
cdr3_aa: CASSLFPPGDGGSYEQYF
cdr3_nt: TGCGCCAGCAGCCTCTTCCCCCCGGGGGACGGAGGCTCTTACGAGCAGTACTTC

clone_size: -
v_call: TRBV29-1
d_call: -
cdr3_length: 12
j_call: TRBJ2-7
cdr3_aa: CSVEGDGYEQYF
cdr3_nt: TGCAGCGTTGAAGGGGACGGCTACGAGCAGTACTTC

clone_size: -
v_call: TRBV19
d_call: -
cdr3_length: 13
j_call: TRBJ2-7
cdr3_aa: CASSAGFPYEQYF
cdr3_nt: TGTGCCAGTAGTGCGGGCTTCCCCTACGAGCAGTACTTC

clone_size: -
v_call: TRBV11-2
d_call: TRBD2
cdr3_length: 14
j_call: TRBJ2-7
cdr3_aa: CASSLSGGPGEQYF
cdr3_nt: TGTGCCAGCAGCTTATCGGGAGGGCCGGGCGAGCAGTACTTC

clone_size: few
v_call: TRBV28
d_call: -
cdr3_length: 17
j_call: TRBJ2-5
cdr3_aa: CASSPGLGRDHQETQYF
cdr3_nt: TGTGCCAGCAGCCCCGGGCTAGGCAGGGATCACCAAGAGACCCAGTACTTC

clone_size: -
v_call: TRBV18
d_call: -
cdr3_length: 17
j_call: TRBJ1-5
cdr3_aa: CASSPTRVAGSNQPQHF
cdr3_nt: TGTGCCAGCTCACCAACTCGGGTGGCGGGTAGCAATCAGCCCCAGCATTTT

clone_size: once
v_call: TRBV7-8
d_call: TRBD1
cdr3_length: 16
j_call: TRBJ1-3
cdr3_aa: CASSARTGVPGNTIYF
cdr3_nt: TGTGCCAGCAGCGCCCGAACAGGGGTCCCGGGAAACACCATATATTTT

clone_size: -
v_call: TRBV6-1
d_call: -
cdr3_length: 14
j_call: TRBJ1-2
cdr3_aa: CASSESPTNYGYTF
cdr3_nt: TGTGCCAGCAGTGAAAGTCCGACTAACTATGGCTACACCTTC

clone_size: -
v_call: TRBV4-3
d_call: -
cdr3_length: 16
j_call: TRBJ2-7
cdr3_aa: CASSPPGGDRNYEQYF
cdr3_nt: TGCGCCAGCAGCCCCCCTGGGGGGGACAGGAACTACGAGCAGTACTTC

clone_size: -
v_call: TRBV6-6
d_call: TRBD2
cdr3_length: 16
j_call: TRBJ2-2
cdr3_aa: CASSRAGGAGTGELFF
cdr3_nt: TGTGCCAGCAGCCGAGCGGGAGGGGCGGGCACCGGGGAGCTGTTTTTT

clone_size: -
v_call: TRBV11-3
d_call: TRBD2
cdr3_length: 15
j_call: TRBJ2-1
cdr3_aa: CASSFGTSGYNEQFF
cdr3_nt: TGTGCCAGCAGTTTCGGGACTAGCGGTTACAATGAGCAGTTCTTC

clone_size: -
v_call: TRBV27
d_call: -
cdr3_length: 14
j_call: TRBJ2-5
cdr3_aa: CASSLRVAAETQYF
cdr3_nt: TGTGCCAGCAGTTTAAGAGTAGCGGCCGAGACCCAGTACTTC

clone_size: -
v_call: TRBV10-3
d_call: -
cdr3_length: 15
j_call: TRBJ2-1
cdr3_aa: CAISDPGSSYNEQFF
cdr3_nt: TGTGCCATCAGTGATCCCGGGAGCTCCTACAATGAGCAGTTCTTC

clone_size: -
v_call: TRBV5-6
d_call: -
cdr3_length: 16
j_call: TRBJ2-3
cdr3_aa: CASSLMLWGSTDTQYF
cdr3_nt: TGTGCCAGCAGCTTGATGTTATGGGGTAGCACAGATACGCAGTATTTT

clone_size: -
v_call: TRBV30
d_call: -
cdr3_length: 14
j_call: TRBJ1-6
cdr3_aa: CAWSTSTYNSPLHF
cdr3_nt: TGTGCCTGGAGTACCAGCACCTATAATTCACCCCTCCACTTT

clone_size: -
v_call: TRBV10-3
d_call: -
cdr3_length: 16
j_call: TRBJ2-3
cdr3_aa: CAISDPTRGSFGTQYF
cdr3_nt: TGTGCCATCAGTGACCCGACTAGAGGGAGTTTTGGTACGCAGTATTTT

clone_size: -
v_call: TRBV5-5
d_call: -
cdr3_length: 13
j_call: TRBJ2-5
cdr3_aa: CASSWRAGETQYF
cdr3_nt: TGTGCCAGCAGCTGGCGGGCGGGGGAGACCCAGTACTTC

clone_size: once
v_call: TRBV25-1
d_call: -
cdr3_length: 13
j_call: TRBJ2-5
cdr3_aa: CASSGAGKETQYF
cdr3_nt: TGTGCCAGCAGTGGGGCGGGGAAAGAGACCCAGTACTTC